This T cell receptor (beta chain) was profiled in a study of cytotoxic CD8 clonotypes in ibrutinib-treated CLL. Depth targeted 1 in 200,000 to 1 in 1 million T cells, averaging roughly 9.7x coverage per clonotype. Profiling relied on immunoSEQ multiplex PCR, and the TCRdb table lists in-frame clones only, not all of them. The sample shows some 290,000 clones, approximately 80% of them seen only once. With regard to this clone: The antigen is not known.

V trimming: 7 bases; J trimming: 3 bases; junction bases outside the gene matches: 12. This CDR3 has 15 amino acids. Germline V lookup: CDR1 MNHEY, CDR2 SVGAGI. Regarding the study as a whole: At ibrutinib response, clonality increased, and at progression it declined back toward baseline. Exceeding age-matched healthy donors, baseline clonality also tracked the counts of circulating CD8+ T cells.

The chain has TRBV6-5 and TRBJ2-7; 7 nucleotides line up with TRBD1. The origin of this receptor is a human donor with chronic lymphocytic leukemia. The starting material was PBMCs, obtained before ibrutinib treatment. CDR3 DNA sequence: TGTGCCAGCACACCGACAGGGACCGGCCGCTACGAGCAGTACTTC. Its protein product is CASTPTGTGRYEQYF.